This T cell receptor beta chain is drawn from a study of early T cells in non-severe SARS-CoV-2 infection. Study context: Unsorted whole blood bulk RNA was sequenced, with unpaired chains. Findings and limits, study-wide: Private and CD4 specificities were missed by VDJdb matching, skewed to anti-spike CD8.

Trimming took off 4 bases at V and 4 bases at J, with 10 bases between the two ends. CDR3 length: 14 residues. CDR1 is SGHTA and CDR2 is FQGTGA in the germline V gene. About this clonotype: Its antigen remains unknown.

Attachment of unique molecular identifiers to individual cDNA molecules was performed. TCRdb fed the 5' RACE reads into MiXCR, producing one record per CDR3 protein. Among about 80,000 distinct CDR3 sequences listed, 10% to 15% were seen once. The receptor's source is an adult who was a healthcare worker with PCR-confirmed SARS-CoV-2 infection or an uninfected control (not recorded which). This chain uses TRBV7-3 with TRBJ2-2; possibly TRBD2 for D (6 bases). Sequenced sample: whole blood. The CDR3 DNA sequence: TGTGCCAGCAGCTCCGGGACTCTCACCGGGGAGCTGTTTTTT. Translation gives CASSSGTLTGELFF.